Below, one T cell receptor beta chain is given with its context. What it binds is unknown. Unmatched junction bases numbered 5, after V lost 6 bases and J lost 8 bases. Looked up from germline, CDR1 is SQVTM and CDR2 is ANQGSEA. The CDR3 sequence is 11 residues long. The sequencing template was cDNA reverse transcribed from extracted RNA. Using immunoSEQ multiplex PCR, the repertoire was profiled, and TCRdb retains in-frame clones only, with some absent. The sample lists 150,000 to 200,000 clones, 67% occurring once. PBMC-derived CD4+ and CD8+ T cells were sorted. The data are from a study of CD8+ T cells in alopecia areata. At the level of the study: Patients remained on tofacitinib for 6 to 18 months and then went 6 months without it.

Study outcomes and limitations: In scalp samples, resident alphabeta T cells of normal skin are also sequenced. Compared with normal scalp, lesional scalp had higher clonality and more expanded CD8+ clones.

This chain connects TRBV29-1 to TRBJ1-2; 8 positions agree with TRBD1. The sequence came from a human donor with alopecia areata. Material: CD8+ T cells sorted from blood, obtained at week 0. CDR3 sequence (DNA): TGCAGCGTCGGACAGGGATCGGGCTACACCTTC. It specifies CSVGQGSGYTF.